A selection of T cell receptor beta chains follows, all from one sample in a study of regulatory and conventional T cells in RAG deficiency. The assay was immunoSEQ multiplex PCR, and TCRdb's table has in-frame clones only and misses some. This table holds 40,000 to 55,000 clones, about nine tenths found once. These sequences were also reported in another study, on regulatory T cells.

The source material was CD4+ effector T cells sorted from blood. Every receptor here comes from a human donor in good health. Both conserved end residues are part of each CDR3. A D gene is named only where the DNA matches it firmly. Clone size is shown for a subset of rows, as once, few, many or a class of expanded clone.

j_call clone_size d_call v_call cdr3_nt cdr3_aa
TRBJ2-3 - TRBD2 TRBV27 TGTGCCAGCAGCTACTCCCTCCGGCGGGGGGGTCCAGAAAGCCCCACAGATACGCAGTATTTT CASSYSLRRGGPESPTDTQYF
TRBJ2-6 - - TRBV27 TGTGCCAGCAGTAGACCCAGGAACTCTGGGGCCAACGTCCTGACTTTC CASSRPRNSGANVLTF
TRBJ2-7 - TRBD2 TRBV5-1 TGCGCCAGCAGCCCGACTAGCGGGGACTACGAGCAGTACTTC CASSPTSGDYEQYF
TRBJ1-2 - - TRBV5-1 TGCGCCAGCAGCTTGGCCCCGGGGTTAAGCTATGGCTACACCTTC CASSLAPGLSYGYTF
TRBJ2-7 - - TRBV9 TGTGCCAGCAGCCCCCCGGCTTCCTACGAGCAGTACTTC CASSPPASYEQYF
TRBJ2-3 - - TRBV11-2 TGTGCCAGCAGCCCGCACGGAGGGGGGAGAACAGATACGCAGTATTTT CASSPHGGGRTDTQYF
TRBJ2-1 - TRBD1 TRBV5-6 TGTGCCAGCAGCTTGGGATTCGCGACAGGGGATGAGCAGTTCTTC CASSLGFATGDEQFF
TRBJ1-5 - TRBD1 TRBV19 TGTGCCAGTAGTATATTGCCGTCAAGACGACCCGGGACAGGGTCTGGCCAGCCCCAGCATTTT CASSILPSRRPGTGSGQPQHF
TRBJ2-1 - TRBD2 TRBV6-5 TGTGCCAGCAGTTCTCGACTAGCGGGGGCCGAGCAGTTCTTC CASSSRLAGAEQFF
TRBJ2-3 - TRBD2 TRBV5-4 TGTGCCAGCAGCTTGCTAGCGGGAGAGACAGATACGCAGTATTTT CASSLLAGETDTQYF
TRBJ2-1 - TRBD2 TRBV7-3 TGTGCCAGCAGCCCCCAGGGACTAGCGGGAGATAATGAGCAGTTCTTC CASSPQGLAGDNEQFF
TRBJ2-5 - - TRBV6-1 TGTGCCAGCAAGCACCCGACAGGTGTAGAGACCCAGTACTTC CASKHPTGVETQYF
TRBJ1-1 - TRBD1 TRBV6-6 TGTGCCAGCAGTCCTCGGGCAGGGGGTGAAGCTTTCTTT CASSPRAGGEAFF
TRBJ2-7 - - TRBV21-1 TGTGCCAGCAGGACATACGAGCAGTACTTC CASRTYEQYF
TRBJ2-4 once TRBD2 TRBV4-2 TGTGCCAGCAGCCAAGAGGGGCTAGCGGGAGGCCGAGCCAAAAACATTCAGTACTTC CASSQEGLAGGRAKNIQYF
TRBJ1-3 - - TRBV6-1 TGTGCCAGCAGTGAAGGGAGGTCTGGAAACACCATATATTTT CASSEGRSGNTIYF
TRBJ2-2 - TRBD1 TRBV28 TGTGCCAGCAGTTTTTCCAGACAGGGGGCTTCTGGCACCGGGGAGCTGTTTTTT CASSFSRQGASGTGELFF
TRBJ2-5 - TRBD1 TRBV5-1 TGCGCCAGCAGCCGGGACAGGCCCCAAGAGACCCAGTACTTC CASSRDRPQETQYF
TRBJ2-5 - - TRBV6-5 TGTGCCAGCGCTAGTGCCCAAGAGACCCAGTACTTC CASASAQETQYF
TRBJ1-2 - - TRBV21-1 TGTGCCAGCAGCAAAGGGAGGAGGGGGCATGGCTATGGCTACACCTTC CASSKGRRGHGYGYTF
TRBJ2-2 - - TRBV5-1 TGCGCCAGCAGCTTGGGTTGGCCGACGGCCGGGGAGCTGTTTTTT CASSLGWPTAGELFF
TRBJ2-7 once - TRBV30 TGTGCCTGGAGTGTTGCGGGGCCCGAGCAGTACTTC CAWSVAGPEQYF
TRBJ2-7 - - TRBV2 TGTGCCAGCTCCCGGCTTCAGGGGGAGCAGTACTTC CASSRLQGEQYF
TRBJ2-3 - TRBD2 TRBV9 TGTGCCAGCAGCGCGAGACTAGCGGAAGATCGGGCAGATACGCAGTATTTT CASSARLAEDRADTQYF
TRBJ2-1 - - TRBV5-1 TGCGCCAGCAGCCTGATGGCGGCACCTGGGGGGGAGCAGTTCTTC CASSLMAAPGGEQFF
TRBJ1-4 - - TRBV16 TGTGCCAGCAGTATAACGGGACTCCGAGGAGGAAAACTGTTTTTT CASSITGLRGGKLFF
TRBJ2-1 - TRBD2 TRBV6-1 TGTGCCAGTAAAAGCGGGAGATACAATGAGCAGTTCTTC CASKSGRYNEQFF
TRBJ2-7 - - TRBV5-4 TGTGCCAGCAGCCCGCGGGACGGCACCTACGAGCAGTACTTC CASSPRDGTYEQYF
TRBJ2-7 once - TRBV19 TGTGCCAGTAGCTTAACCGGGACTCCAACCTACGAGCAGTACTTC CASSLTGTPTYEQYF
TRBJ1-2 - - TRBV11-3 TGTGCCAGCAGCTTAGACTATGGCTACACCTTC CASSLDYGYTF
TRBJ2-5 - TRBD2 TRBV5-1 TGCGCCAGCAGCTTGGCTAGACAGCCTCGACTAGCGGGGTACCAAGAGACCCAGTACTTC CASSLARQPRLAGYQETQYF
TRBJ1-2 - - TRBV6-5 TGTGCCAGCAGGAAAGATAAGGGCGGCTACACCTTC CASRKDKGGYTF
TRBJ2-7 - - TRBV11-2 TGTGCCAGCAGCTTCGACAGGATCCCCATCTACGAGCAGTACTTC CASSFDRIPIYEQYF
TRBJ2-7 - TRBD1 TRBV30 TGTGCCTATACCGGGACAGGGTACTACGAGCAGTACTTC CAYTGTGYYEQYF
TRBJ1-1 - - TRBV19 TGTGCCAGTAGCCCTCGAGCAGGAGCTTTCTTT CASSPRAGAFF
TRBJ1-1 - - TRBV18 TGTGCCAGCTCAACGGACAGGAACACTGAAGCTTTCTTT CASSTDRNTEAFF
TRBJ1-1 - TRBD1 TRBV5-8 TGTGCCAGCAGCTCCAGGGGGCCAGAAACTGAAGCTTTCTTT CASSSRGPETEAFF
TRBJ1-2 - - TRBV4-2 TGTGCCAGCAGACGAGGACAGACTGGCTACACCTTC CASRRGQTGYTF
TRBJ1-1 - TRBD1 TRBV10-3 TGTGCCATCAGAGACGGAAACAGGGGGCCCAACACTGAAGCTTTCTTT CAIRDGNRGPNTEAFF
TRBJ2-3 - TRBD2 TRBV29-1 TGCAGCGTTGGCCCAACTAGCGGGGGGGCTAGGACAGATACGCAGTATTTT CSVGPTSGGARTDTQYF
TRBJ2-2 - - TRBV14 TGTGCCGGCAGCCAAGTCCAGGGGGGACACACCGGGGAGCTGTTTTTT CAGSQVQGGHTGELFF
TRBJ2-5 - - TRBV9 TGTGCCAGCAGCGTACAGGACACCCAAGAGACCCAGTACTTC CASSVQDTQETQYF
TRBJ2-3 - - TRBV5-1 TGCGCCAGCAGCTTGGGACCCGAAGCTACGCAGTATTTT CASSLGPEATQYF
TRBJ2-1 - - TRBV7-2 TGTGCCAGCAGCGAAGGTCACAGGACCTCCTACAATGAGCAGTTCTTC CASSEGHRTSYNEQFF
TRBJ2-1 - TRBD1 TRBV11-1 TGTGCCAGCAGCTTAGATCGGTCAGGGGCAGGGGGCCCGGATGAGCAGTTCTTC CASSLDRSGAGGPDEQFF
TRBJ2-3 - - TRBV30 TGTGCCTGGAGTGTGGGCGGAAGCACAGATACGCAGTATTTT CAWSVGGSTDTQYF
TRBJ2-5 - TRBD1 TRBV6-1 TGTGCCAGCAGCCACGCCCCAGGGGGTATGGAGACCCAGTACTTC CASSHAPGGMETQYF
TRBJ2-4 - - TRBV28 TGTGCCAGCAGTCCCGACCTAGGACGGCTAAACATTCAGTACTTC CASSPDLGRLNIQYF
TRBJ1-6 - - TRBV6-4 TGTGCCAGCAGCGATGATACTGGTAATTCACCCCTCCACTTT CASSDDTGNSPLHF
TRBJ2-2 - - TRBV6-5 TGTGCCAGCAGTTACTCAGGCGGTACCGGGGAGCTGTTTTTT CASSYSGGTGELFF
TRBJ1-1 - TRBD1 TRBV6-1 TGTGCCAGCAGTCGCACAGGGGGCAGAATCGCTGAAGCTTTCTTT CASSRTGGRIAEAFF
TRBJ2-2 - TRBD1 TRBV2 TGTGCCAGCAGCCAACGGACAGGGATCGGGGAGCTGTTTTTT CASSQRTGIGELFF
TRBJ1-1 - TRBD1 TRBV6-4 TGTGCCAGCAGAACCCGACAGGGCGAGGCTGAAGCTTTCTTT CASRTRQGEAEAFF
TRBJ1-6 - - TRBV6-5 TGTGCCAGCAGTTACCGGCGGGGAATGGAAAATTCACCCCTCCACTTT CASSYRRGMENSPLHF
TRBJ1-2 - - TRBV18 TGTGCCAGCTCACCGGACAGATCTTATGGCTACACCTTC CASSPDRSYGYTF
TRBJ1-5 - TRBD1 TRBV25-1 TGTGCCAGCAGTGACGCCGGGACAGGCAATCAGCCCCAGCATTTT CASSDAGTGNQPQHF
TRBJ2-7 - - TRBV6-1 TGTGCCAGCACGTTGCGGGACAACAGCGAGCAGTACTTC CASTLRDNSEQYF